This TCR beta chain was retrieved from a study of blood T cell repertoires in COVID-19 (TCRdb year 2020). About the investigation overall: Samples covering the acute and convalescent phases of COVID-19 were provided by collaborators in the United States, Italy and Spain. Nearly every sample came with metadata listing a de-identified subject ID, COVID-19 status, age in years and sex. A freely available public database, intended as a resource for researchers studying the immune response to SARS-CoV-2, is where the repertoires were released. Deeply sampled blood TCRbeta repertoires from subjects exposed to, actively infected with, or recovered from COVID-19 were included in the dataset. The samples were drawn from the first 160 participants of the ongoing ImmuneRACE study and from 1,254 subjects provided by 6 global collaborators. Where available, HLA class I and class II types were taken from metadata supplied by the sample provider and were not determined by assay-based typing. The prospective study material was composed of cDNA or gDNA derived from T cells, B-cell-depleted T cells, or PBMCs.

Points the paper makes about the study in general: The amount of clinical and demographic metadata varied by source and participant and was provided uncurated.

One collaborating source in Seattle enrolled patients while the patients were actively infected and followed the patients over time throughout the course of disease. Each collaborating institution followed its own protocols to collect whole blood in K2EDTA tubes. For TCRbeta analysis, collaborator samples were shipped as frozen whole blood, as isolated PBMCs, or as DNA extracted from either sample type. Points on this clone: Its antigen target is currently unknown. Base-call qualities are not available, and no considerably larger clone is one nucleotide away.

Spanning cysteine to phenylalanine, the CDR3 consists of 16 amino acids. Here the CDR3 DNA is all that survives: 48 bases in frame from base 1. Germline trimming amounts to 4 bases on V and 9 bases on J, with 15 as the count of junction bases outside the gene matches. The germline V gene encodes CDR1 SEHNR and CDR2 FQNEAQ (reference sequence). The immunoSEQ Assay, a bias-controlled multiplex PCR, was used to amplify TCRbeta CDR3 regions from genomic DNA. The published analysis was carried out like this. The number of nucleated cells in each sample was estimated by amplification of reference gene primers within the assay. Sequence reads were collapsed and filtered to measure the absolute abundance of every unique TCRbeta CDR3 rearrangement. For each sample, productive Simpson clonality was calculated as the square root of Simpson's diversity index across productive rearrangements. The table was pulled from immuneACCESS by TCRdb, which kept in-frame rearrangements only. Such tables lose some clones; where checked, under half of the loss comes from unresolved V genes, and the rest has no known cause. V, J and clone size are those of that table, while D and trimming were read from the DNA. This sample lists roughly 68,000 clones; roughly 88% were detected once. Roughly 0.53% of the sample goes to the ten largest clones.

This TCR came from a man aged 50 to 60 with COVID-19, enrolled during active disease. The material sequenced was peripheral blood. The chain employs TRBV7-9 and TRBJ2-1, and 7 bases in between align with TRBD2. DNA sequence: TGTGCCAGCAGCTCTCTCGGGAGGAAAAGTGGCAGTGAGCAGTTCTTC. The resulting protein is CASSSLGRKSGSEQFF.